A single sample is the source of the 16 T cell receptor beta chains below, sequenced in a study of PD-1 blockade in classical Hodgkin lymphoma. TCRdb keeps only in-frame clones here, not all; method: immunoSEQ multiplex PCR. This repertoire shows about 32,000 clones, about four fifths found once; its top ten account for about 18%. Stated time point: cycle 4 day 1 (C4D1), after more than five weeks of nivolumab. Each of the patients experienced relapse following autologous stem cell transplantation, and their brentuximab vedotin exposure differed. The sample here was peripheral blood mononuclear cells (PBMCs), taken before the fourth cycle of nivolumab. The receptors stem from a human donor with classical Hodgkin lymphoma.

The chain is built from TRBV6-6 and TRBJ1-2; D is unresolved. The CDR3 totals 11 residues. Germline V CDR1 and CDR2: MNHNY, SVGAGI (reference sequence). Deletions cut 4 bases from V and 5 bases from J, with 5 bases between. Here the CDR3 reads CASSSEYGYTF. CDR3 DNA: TGTGCCAGCAGTTCTGAGTATGGCTACACCTTC.

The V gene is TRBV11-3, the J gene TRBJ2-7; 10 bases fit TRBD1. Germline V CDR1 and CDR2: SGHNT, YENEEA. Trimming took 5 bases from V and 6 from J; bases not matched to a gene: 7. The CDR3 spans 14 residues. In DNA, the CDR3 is TGTGCCAGCAGCCCCAGGGACAGGGGTTCCGAGCAGTACTTC. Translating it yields CASSPRDRGSEQYF.

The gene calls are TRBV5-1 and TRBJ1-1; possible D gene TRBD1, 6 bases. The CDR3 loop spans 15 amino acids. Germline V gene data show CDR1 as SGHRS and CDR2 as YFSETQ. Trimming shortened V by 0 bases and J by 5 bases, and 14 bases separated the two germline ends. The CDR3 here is CASSLEMGAITEAFF. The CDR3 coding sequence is TGCGCCAGCAGCTTGGAGATGGGGGCAATAACTGAAGCTTTCTTT.

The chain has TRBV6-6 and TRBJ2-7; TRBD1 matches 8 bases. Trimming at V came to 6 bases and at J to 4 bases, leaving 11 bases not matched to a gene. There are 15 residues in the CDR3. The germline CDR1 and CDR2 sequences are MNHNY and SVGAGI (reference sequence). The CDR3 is CASRSQRGQGYEQYV. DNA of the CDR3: TGTGCCAGCAGAAGCCAAAGAGGACAGGGTTACGAGCAGTACGTC.

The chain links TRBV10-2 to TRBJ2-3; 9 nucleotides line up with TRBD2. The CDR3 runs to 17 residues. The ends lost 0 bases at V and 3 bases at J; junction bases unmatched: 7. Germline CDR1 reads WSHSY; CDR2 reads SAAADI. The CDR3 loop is CASSESLFSGRTDTQYF. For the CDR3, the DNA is TGCGCCAGCAGTGAGTCCCTGTTTAGCGGGAGAACAGATACGCAGTATTTT.

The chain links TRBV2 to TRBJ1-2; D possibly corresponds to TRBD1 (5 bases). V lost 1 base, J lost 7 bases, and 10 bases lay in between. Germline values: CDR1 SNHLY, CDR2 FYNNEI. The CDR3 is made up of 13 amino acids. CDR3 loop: CASSEGQGFGYTF. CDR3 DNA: TGTGCCAGCAGTGAAGGGCAGGGTTTTGGCTACACCTTC.

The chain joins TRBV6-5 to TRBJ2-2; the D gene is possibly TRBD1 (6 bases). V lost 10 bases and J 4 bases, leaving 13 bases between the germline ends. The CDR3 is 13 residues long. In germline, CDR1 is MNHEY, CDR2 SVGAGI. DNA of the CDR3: TGTGCCATCGCACAGGGCCCCACCGGGGAGCTGTTTTTT. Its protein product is CAIAQGPTGELFF.

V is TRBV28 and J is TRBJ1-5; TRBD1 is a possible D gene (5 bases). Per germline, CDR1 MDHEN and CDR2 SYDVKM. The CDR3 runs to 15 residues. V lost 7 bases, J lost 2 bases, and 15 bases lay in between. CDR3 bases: TGTGCCAGCAATGGGGGTCCGTGGGGCAATCAGCCCCAGCATTTT. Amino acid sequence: CASNGGPWGNQPQHF. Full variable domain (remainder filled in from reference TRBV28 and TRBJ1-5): DVKVTQSSRYLVKRTGEKVFLECVQDMDHENMFWYRQDPGLGLRLIYFSYDVKMKEKGDIPEGYSVSREKKERFSLILESASTNQTSMYLCASNGGPWGNQPQHFGDGTRLSIL.

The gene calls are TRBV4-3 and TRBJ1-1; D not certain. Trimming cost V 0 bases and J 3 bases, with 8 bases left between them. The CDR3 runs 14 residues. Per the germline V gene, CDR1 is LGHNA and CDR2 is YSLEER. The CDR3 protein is CASSQDGSHTEAFF. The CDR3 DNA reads TGCGCCAGCAGCCAAGACGGCAGCCACACTGAAGCTTTCTTT.

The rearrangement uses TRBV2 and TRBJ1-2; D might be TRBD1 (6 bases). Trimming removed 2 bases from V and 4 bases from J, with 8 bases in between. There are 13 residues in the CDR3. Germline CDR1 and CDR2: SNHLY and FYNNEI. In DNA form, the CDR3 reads TGTGCCAGCAGTGAACAGGGGAGCTATGGCTACACCTTC. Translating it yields CASSEQGSYGYTF.

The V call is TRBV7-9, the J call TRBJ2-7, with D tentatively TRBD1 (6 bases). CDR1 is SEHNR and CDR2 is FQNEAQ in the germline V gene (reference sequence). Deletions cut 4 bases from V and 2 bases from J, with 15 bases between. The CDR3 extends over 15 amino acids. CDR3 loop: CASSSTGIGPYEQYF. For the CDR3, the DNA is TGTGCCAGCAGCTCCACAGGGATCGGACCCTACGAGCAGTACTTC.

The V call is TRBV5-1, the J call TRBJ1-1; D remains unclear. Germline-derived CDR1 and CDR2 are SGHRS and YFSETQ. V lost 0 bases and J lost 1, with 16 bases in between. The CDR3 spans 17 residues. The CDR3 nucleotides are TGCGCCAGCAGCTTGGGGCGCCTGATGGACCAGAACACTGAAGCTTTCTTT. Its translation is CASSLGRLMDQNTEAFF.

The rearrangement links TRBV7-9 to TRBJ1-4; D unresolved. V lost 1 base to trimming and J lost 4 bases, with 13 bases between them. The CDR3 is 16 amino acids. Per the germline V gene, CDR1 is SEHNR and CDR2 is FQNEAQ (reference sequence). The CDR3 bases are TGTGCCAGCAGCTTAGTGGTCGTCAGACTTAATGAAAAACTGTTTTTT. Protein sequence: CASSLVVVRLNEKLFF.

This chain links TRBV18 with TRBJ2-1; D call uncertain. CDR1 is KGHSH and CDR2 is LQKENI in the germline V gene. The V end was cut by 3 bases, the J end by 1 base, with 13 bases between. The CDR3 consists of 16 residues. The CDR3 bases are TGTGCCAGCTCACCCAGAATCGGCGTATCCTACAATGAGCAGTTCTTC. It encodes CASSPRIGVSYNEQFF.

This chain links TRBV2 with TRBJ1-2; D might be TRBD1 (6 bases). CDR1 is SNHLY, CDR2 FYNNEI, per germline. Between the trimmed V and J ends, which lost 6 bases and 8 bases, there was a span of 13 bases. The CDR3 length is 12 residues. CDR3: CASSGRGRGYTF. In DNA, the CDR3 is TGTGCCAGCAGCGGCAGGGGAAGGGGCTACACCTTC.

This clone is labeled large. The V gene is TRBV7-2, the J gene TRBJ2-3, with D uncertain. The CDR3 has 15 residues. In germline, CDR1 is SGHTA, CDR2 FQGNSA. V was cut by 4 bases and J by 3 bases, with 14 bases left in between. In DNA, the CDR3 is TGTGCCAGCAGCTCCGGACCGCGAGCAACAGATACGCAGTATTTT. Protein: CASSSGPRATDTQYF.